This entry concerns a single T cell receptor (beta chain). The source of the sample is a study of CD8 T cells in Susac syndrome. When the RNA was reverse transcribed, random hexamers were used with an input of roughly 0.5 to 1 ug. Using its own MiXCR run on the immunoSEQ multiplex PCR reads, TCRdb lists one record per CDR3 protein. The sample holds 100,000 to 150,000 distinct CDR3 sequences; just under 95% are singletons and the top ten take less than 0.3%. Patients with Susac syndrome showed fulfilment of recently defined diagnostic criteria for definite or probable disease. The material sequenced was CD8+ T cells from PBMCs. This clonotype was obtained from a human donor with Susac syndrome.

CDR3 bases: TGCAGCGTTGAAGATGAGGGTTACGAGCAGTACTTC. As protein: CSVEDEGYEQYF. The genes are TRBV29-1 and TRBJ2-7, with D possibly matching TRBD2 (5 bases). The CDR3 is 12 amino acids. Germline V lookup: CDR1 SQVTM, CDR2 ANQGSEA. Trimming shortened V by 0 bases and J by 4 bases, and 7 bases separated the two germline ends.